This T cell receptor beta chain was recovered during a study of CD8+ T cells in alopecia areata (dated by TCRdb to 2017 to 2018). At the level of the whole study: The treated patients, all with moderate-to-severe alopecia areata, were enrolled in an open-label pilot trial of oral tofacitinib given at 5 to 10 mg twice daily. On the human side, TCRbeta sequencing was run on scalp tissue and on sorted CD4+ and CD8+ peripheral blood T cells from healthy controls and from alopecia areata patients with either patchy or totalis/universalis disease. Disease severity in treated patients was measured with the SALT score, which quantifies the percentage of affected scalp surface area. To study T cell clonal expansion in alopecia areata, the researchers applied high-throughput TCRbeta sequencing to both the C3H/HeJ mouse model and human patients. immunoSEQ multiplex PCR using 35 Vbeta forward primers and 13 Jbeta reverse primers was used to amplify TCRbeta CDR3 regions. Tofacitinib was administered for 6 to 18 months, and 6 months of follow-up off drug were then conducted to assess delayed response and recurrence. Patients on tofacitinib were biopsied at baseline and after 4 and 24 weeks of treatment, and several of the patients also had a later scalp biopsy. RNA was extracted with the PAXgene miRNA kit for fixed scalp, the miRNeasy kit for PBMCs, and the RNeasy kit for mouse skin. Scalp clonality was compared across normal scalp (n=4), patchy alopecia areata scalp (n=8), and alopecia totalis/universalis scalp (n=8). General study outcomes and caveats: Unlike mouse skin, where gammadelta T cells dominate, normal human skin contains resident alphabeta T cells that get sequenced too, which complicates analysis of the scalp TCR repertoire. Scalp clonality and the number of expanded CD8+ clones among the top 100 scalp clones were significantly decreased by tofacitinib. Higher clonality and more expanded CD8+ clones were observed in lesional scalp than in normal scalp, particularly in alopecia totalis/universalis, a finding suggestive of antigenic drive. During tofacitinib treatment, many expanded lesional clones stuck around in both scalp and blood, and this persistence may partly explain why relapse happens after treatment is stopped. Shared TCR sequences between patients were less evident than in mice, which may be partly attributable to HLA diversity in the patient population. Because the treated cohort was small and had just a single nonresponder, larger studies are needed to establish links between baseline CD8+ expansion and response.

The method behind the library was the immunoSEQ multiplex PCR assay. For TCR sequencing, RNA was extracted from every sample and reverse transcribed into cDNA to serve as template. First-strand cDNA was synthesized with SuperScript III using a 2:1 mix of oligo-dT and random hexamers. Amplification bias was assessed with a synthetic immune receptor repertoire, and residual bias was removed computationally. On the study's bioinformatics: After raw reads were preprocessed to remove errors, the CDR3 was defined following IMGT conventions as running from the conserved cysteine to phenylalanine. Clonality was calculated as 1 minus Shannon entropy normalized by log2 of the number of productive unique TCRs. Scalp TCRbeta sequences were cross-referenced with sorted blood CD4 and CD8 repertoires so that the CD4 or CD8 identity of scalp clones could be inferred. TCRdb holds this immuneACCESS table with in-frame rearrangements only. Some clones are missing; in checked studies, unresolved V genes explain under half, and the rest has no known cause. D and trimming were read from the DNA, whereas the V and J calls and clone size are those reported in that table. Across this sample there are about 76,000 clones, with approximately 70% seen only once. The top ten constitute around 22% of the sample.

A single count supports this clone. It lacks a known antigen. Per-base qualities were not stored, and no clone one base away is much larger. Per the publication, the time point label means: roughly 26 weeks on oral tofacitinib. The treatment or condition label, read with the paper, signifies: oral pan-JAK inhibitor, 5-10 mg twice daily. From alopecia areata patients, peripheral blood was collected along with lesional scalp punch biopsies. PBMCs were separated by density centrifugation and stained for CD3, CD4 and CD8, after which CD4+ and CD8+ T cells were sorted on a FACSAria. The specimen was CD8+ T cells sorted from blood, collected at week 24, from a patient treated with tofacitinib. The sequence came from a human donor with alopecia areata.

DNA sequence: TGTGCCAGCAGGGCCGGGACATCCCTCGAGCAGTACTTC. Its translation is CASRAGTSLEQYF. The chain couples TRBV2 to TRBJ2-7; the D region possibly corresponds to TRBD1 (6 bases align). CDR1 and CDR2, looked up from the germline V gene, are SNHLY and FYNNEI. Trimming at the junction amounts to 6 bases on V and 6 bases on J, and the germline ends lie 15 bases apart. CDR3 length: 13 amino acids, cysteine to phenylalanine. Only CDR3 DNA is held: 39 bases, read in frame from base 1.